This entry concerns a single T cell receptor beta chain. These data originate in a study of cytomegalovirus exposure and HLA in healthy donors. Study in general: A prior study identified 117 million unique TCR beta sequences from 200 million or so T cells.

The PCR used 60 Vbeta and 13 Jbeta primers. Profiled with immunoSEQ multiplex PCR; TCRdb holds only in-frame clones, not every one. The table shows 130,000 to 150,000 clones, with 64% occurring only once. Sequenced material: PBMCs. The receptor's source is a woman aged 25 to 39 in good health and CMV-seropositive.

In DNA, the CDR3 is TGTGCCAGCAGCGTCCAGGGGGCATTTGGGGCCAACGTCCTGACTTTC. This translates into CASSVQGAFGANVLTF. V is TRBV9 and J is TRBJ2-6; 8 bases fit TRBD1. Germline V gives CDR1 SGDLS, CDR2 YYNGEE. This CDR3 region has 16 residues. Trimming cost V 2 bases and J 3 bases; bases outside gene matches: 4.